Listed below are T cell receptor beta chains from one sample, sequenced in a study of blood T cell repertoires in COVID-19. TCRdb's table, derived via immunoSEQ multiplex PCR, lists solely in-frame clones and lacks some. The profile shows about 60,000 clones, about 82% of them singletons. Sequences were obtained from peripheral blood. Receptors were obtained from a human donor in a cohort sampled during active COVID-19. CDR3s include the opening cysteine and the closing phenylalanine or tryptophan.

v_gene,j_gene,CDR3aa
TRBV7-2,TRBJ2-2,CASSLVRWRGTNTGELFF
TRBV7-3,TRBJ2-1,CASSFGGPDNEQFF
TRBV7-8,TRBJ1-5,CASSLQGIQPQHF
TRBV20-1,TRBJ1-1,CSASPLRFTEAFF
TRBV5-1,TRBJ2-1,CASSLDGTPYNEQFF
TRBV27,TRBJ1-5,CASSLYQQGPEAQHF
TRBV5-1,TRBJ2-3,CASSLGVGQRTDTQYF
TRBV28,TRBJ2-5,CASSSIRGQETQYF
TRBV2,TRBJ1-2,CASTQHSRELSGYTF
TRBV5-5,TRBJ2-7,CASSDIGLGYEQYF
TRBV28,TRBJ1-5,CASRGPNQPQHF